Listed below are T cell receptor beta chains from one sample, sequenced in a study of shared clonotypes between healthy human individuals. Sequenced by immunoSEQ multiplex PCR; TCRdb stores in-frame clones only, minus some. The sample holds millions of clones; approximately 95% are singletons and the top ten take 0.39%. The sample consisted of naive CD4+ T cells from PBMCs. These receptors all come from a man aged 18 to 29 in good health. Some clones in this sample may be carry-over from other donors' samples. Each CDR3 is given with its conserved first and last residue. The D gene is left open where the match is weak. For some rows the clone size is stated as once, few or many, or as a class when expanded; others skip it.

j_gene,d_gene,v_gene,abundance,CDR3aa,CDR3nt
TRBJ1-2,NA,TRBV2,NA,CASRREDYGYTF,TGTGCCAGCAGGCGGGAGGACTATGGCTACACCTTC
TRBJ2-5,TRBD1,TRBV28,once,CASSYGTGGLEETQYF,TGTGCCAGCAGTTACGGGACAGGGGGATTAGAAGAGACCCAGTACTTC
TRBJ2-7,NA,TRBV25-1,NA,CASSEYAKQYF,TGTGCCAGCAGTGAATATGCGAAGCAGTACTTC
TRBJ2-3,NA,TRBV14,once,CASSQERGASPTDTQYF,TGTGCCAGCAGCCAAGAAAGAGGAGCGAGCCCCACAGATACGCAGTATTTT
TRBJ1-4,NA,TRBV7-9,few,CASSLWVTTTNEKLFF,TGTGCCAGCAGCTTATGGGTTACTACAACTAATGAAAAACTGTTTTTT
TRBJ2-7,NA,TRBV11-2,NA,CASSLVGSSYEQYF,TGTGCCAGCAGCTTAGTTGGGAGCTCCTACGAGCAGTACTTC
TRBJ1-2,NA,TRBV30,NA,CAWSHEGYTF,TGTGCCTGGAGCCACGAGGGATACACCTTC
TRBJ2-6,TRBD1,TRBV5-1,NA,CASSLPGQALSGANVLTF,TGCGCCAGCAGCTTACCGGGACAGGCCCTCTCTGGGGCCAACGTCCTGACTTTC
TRBJ2-1,NA,TRBV5-1,NA,CASSSHEKNEQFF,TGCGCCAGCAGCTCCCATGAAAAGAATGAGCAGTTCTTC
TRBJ1-2,NA,TRBV5-1,few,CASTTTQGIGYTF,TGCGCCAGCACTACAACTCAGGGAATTGGCTACACCTTC
TRBJ2-2,TRBD2,TRBV28,NA,CASTPGGRNTGELFF,TGTGCCAGCACCCCGGGAGGTCGGAACACCGGGGAGCTGTTTTTT
TRBJ1-2,TRBD1,TRBV6-4,NA,CASSADRQSSLVYGYTF,TGTGCCAGCAGTGCGGACAGGCAAAGCAGTCTTGTCTATGGCTACACCTTC
TRBJ1-2,NA,TRBV25-1,NA,CASSEWGGRSNYGYTF,TGTGCCAGCAGTGAATGGGGGGGCAGATCCAACTATGGCTACACCTTC
TRBJ2-7,TRBD1,TRBV7-2,NA,CASSTNRGRSYEQYF,TGTGCCAGCAGCACCAACAGGGGTCGTTCCTACGAGCAGTACTTC
TRBJ2-7,NA,TRBV9,NA,CASSAPVGGPSYEQYF,TGTGCCAGCAGCGCTCCCGTAGGTGGGCCGTCCTACGAGCAGTACTTC
TRBJ1-2,NA,TRBV28,NA,CASSGSRISYGYTF,TGTGCCAGCAGCGGAAGTAGGATATCCTATGGCTACACCTTC
TRBJ2-7,TRBD2,TRBV27,NA,CASRPSGAPYEQYF,TGTGCCAGCAGACCCAGCGGGGCCCCCTACGAGCAGTACTTC
TRBJ1-2,NA,TRBV18,NA,CASSPLDANYGYTF,TGTGCCAGCTCACCACTGGATGCTAACTATGGCTACACCTTC
TRBJ2-7,NA,TRBV7-3,NA,CASSLEGLREQYF,TGTGCCAGCAGCTTGGAGGGACTGCGGGAGCAGTACTTC
TRBJ2-3,TRBD2,TRBV4-2,NA,CASSQASGSADTQYF,TGTGCCAGCAGCCAAGCTAGCGGGAGCGCAGATACGCAGTATTTT
TRBJ2-7,NA,TRBV19,NA,CATMDGPYEQYF,TGTGCCACTATGGACGGACCCTACGAGCAGTACTTC
TRBJ1-5,NA,TRBV18,NA,CASSPAPGGSNQPQHF,TGTGCCAGCTCACCGGCGCCCGGAGGGAGCAATCAGCCCCAGCATTTT
TRBJ2-2,TRBD1,TRBV18,NA,CASSQPGQVPTGELFF,TGTGCCAGCTCACAACCGGGACAGGTGCCCACCGGGGAGCTGTTTTTT
TRBJ1-5,NA,TRBV28,once,CASSSPTMDSNQPQHF,TGTGCCAGCAGTTCCCCGACAATGGATAGCAATCAGCCCCAGCATTTT
TRBJ2-1,TRBD2,TRBV28,NA,CASTQPGTSGSHEQFF,TGTGCCAGCACTCAACCTGGGACTAGCGGGAGCCATGAGCAGTTCTTC
TRBJ2-3,NA,TRBV5-4,NA,CASSWTSNTQYF,TGTGCCAGCAGCTGGACCTCTAATACGCAGTATTTT
TRBJ1-2,NA,TRBV9,NA,CASSVASGIGEDVGYTF,TGTGCCAGCAGCGTAGCCTCTGGGATAGGGGAAGACGTCGGCTACACCTTC
TRBJ2-3,NA,TRBV10-3,NA,CAISVGADTQYF,TGTGCCATCAGTGTCGGGGCCGATACGCAGTATTTT
TRBJ1-6,NA,TRBV6-6,NA,CASSGDAPLHF,TGTGCCAGCTCGGGGGATGCACCCCTCCACTTT
TRBJ2-5,NA,TRBV5-1,once,CASSNQQETQYF,TGCGCCAGCAGCAACCAACAAGAGACCCAGTACTTC
TRBJ1-1,NA,TRBV30,NA,CAWSVRVVRVNTEAFF,TGTGCCTGGAGTGTACGTGTTGTGAGGGTGAACACTGAAGCTTTCTTT
TRBJ2-6,NA,TRBV5-1,NA,CASSLVSRGANVLTF,TGCGCCAGCAGCTTGGTATCGAGAGGGGCCAACGTCCTGACTTTC
TRBJ1-3,NA,TRBV2,NA,CASKKGDMSGNTIYF,TGTGCCAGCAAGAAGGGGGATATGTCTGGAAACACCATATATTTT
TRBJ2-1,NA,TRBV7-2,NA,CASSFRSSYNEQFF,TGTGCCAGCAGCTTCAGATCTAGTTACAATGAGCAGTTCTTC
TRBJ2-3,NA,TRBV5-1,once,CASSLSGRNTDTQYF,TGCGCCAGCAGCTTGTCCGGGAGAAACACAGATACGCAGTATTTT
TRBJ1-2,NA,TRBV7-8,NA,CASSLWGGSENYGYTF,TGTGCCAGCAGCTTATGGGGAGGAAGCGAGAACTATGGCTACACCTTC
TRBJ1-1,NA,TRBV28,few,CASSTRSGTEAFF,TGTGCCAGCAGTACTAGATCAGGCACTGAAGCTTTCTTT
TRBJ2-1,TRBD2,TRBV7-3,NA,CASSTGGTSVGEQFF,TGTGCCAGCAGCACAGGGGGGACTAGCGTCGGTGAGCAGTTCTTC
TRBJ1-5,TRBD1,TRBV18,NA,CASSPGTGNSNQPQHF,TGTGCCAGCTCACCCGGGACAGGTAATAGCAATCAGCCCCAGCATTTT
TRBJ1-2,NA,TRBV28,NA,CASSWVNYGYTF,TGTGCCAGCAGTTGGGTAAACTATGGCTACACCTTC
TRBJ2-5,TRBD2,TRBV5-4,once,CASGAGIAGGPGETQYF,TGTGCCAGCGGGGCCGGGATCGCGGGAGGGCCGGGAGAGACCCAGTACTTC
TRBJ1-5,NA,TRBV2,NA,CASSGQRNQPQHF,TGTGCCAGCAGCGGACAGCGCAATCAGCCCCAGCATTTT
TRBJ1-1,NA,TRBV27,NA,CASSPRTVEKAFF,TGTGCCAGCAGTCCCCGGACGGTGGAAAAAGCTTTCTTT
TRBJ1-2,TRBD1,TRBV14,NA,CASSLQSRGLNGYTF,TGTGCCAGCAGCCTACAGTCGAGGGGGCTGAACGGCTACACCTTC
TRBJ1-2,TRBD1,TRBV6-6,NA,CASSYSGRQGSGGYTF,TGTGCCAGCAGTTACTCTGGCAGACAGGGGTCGGGAGGCTACACCTTC
TRBJ2-2,NA,TRBV7-3,NA,CASSSPSLGGGELFF,TGTGCCAGCAGCTCCCCCTCTCTAGGGGGCGGGGAGCTGTTTTTT
TRBJ2-1,TRBD1,TRBV5-6,once,CASSSRTGALYNEQFF,TGTGCCAGCAGCTCCAGGACAGGGGCGTTATACAATGAGCAGTTCTTC
TRBJ2-7,TRBD1,TRBV27,once,CASSFGRGSISYEQYF,TGTGCCAGCAGTTTCGGCAGGGGGTCAATATCCTACGAGCAGTACTTC
TRBJ1-1,NA,TRBV5-8,NA,CASSQTRQGTEAFF,TGTGCCAGCAGCCAAACCCGGCAAGGTACTGAAGCTTTCTTT
TRBJ1-1,NA,TRBV7-8,NA,CASSPGGANTEAFF,TGTGCCAGCAGCCCCGGGGGGGCGAACACTGAAGCTTTCTTT
TRBJ2-1,NA,TRBV29-1,NA,CSGEPASSYNEQFF,TGCAGCGGGGAACCGGCTAGTAGCTACAATGAGCAGTTCTTC